The T cell receptor beta chain under discussion was sequenced for a study of blood T cells in healthy people across ages. For the second PCR, which ran for about 6 to 11 cycles, a sample-barcoded 5' primer and a J-beta primer mix were used. TCRdb re-analysed the 5' RACE reads in MiXCR, keeping a single row per CDR3 protein. The table shows 500,000 to 550,000 distinct CDR3 sequences, with 24% occurring only once. A word on this clonotype: Its antigen is still unknown.

Findings and caveats of the study: Roughly linear age-related decline in beta diversity appeared, significant by age around 38.

These records were also assigned to another study, of T cells of mothers and their children. As reported in that work: Three healthy Caucasian mothers and their six children were the donors. Every mother produced more than 8 million TCR beta CDR3 reads, whereas every child provided about 3 million.

The sequenced sample consisted of blood. This TCR came from a boy younger than 18 in good health.

The chain's CDR3 is CASSWTRQGGRGKLFF. The CDR3, as DNA: TGTGCCAGCAGCTGGACTCGACAGGGAGGAAGAGGAAAACTGTTTTTT. The chain uses TRBV28 and TRBJ1-4; 7 bases agree with TRBD1. The CDR3 extends over 16 amino acids. With V trimmed by 6 bases and J by 10 bases, 17 bases remained unmatched. Germline V gives CDR1 MDHEN, CDR2 SYDVKM.